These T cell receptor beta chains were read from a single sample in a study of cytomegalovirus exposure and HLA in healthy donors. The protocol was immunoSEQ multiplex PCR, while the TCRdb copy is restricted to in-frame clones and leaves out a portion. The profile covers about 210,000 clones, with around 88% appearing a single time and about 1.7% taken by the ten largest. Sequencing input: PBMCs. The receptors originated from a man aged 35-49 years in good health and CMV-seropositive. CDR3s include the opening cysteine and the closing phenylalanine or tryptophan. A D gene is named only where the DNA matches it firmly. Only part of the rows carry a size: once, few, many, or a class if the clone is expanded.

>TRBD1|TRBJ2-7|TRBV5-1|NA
CASSLGQGSSYEQYF
TGCGCCAGCAGCTTGGGACAGGGGAGCTCCTACGAGCAGTACTTC
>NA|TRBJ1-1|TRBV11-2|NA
CASSLVPGMNTEAFF
TGTGCCAGCAGCTTAGTTCCGGGTATGAACACTGAAGCTTTCTTT
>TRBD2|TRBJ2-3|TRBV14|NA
CASSQTSSDTQYF
TGTGCCAGCAGCCAGACTAGCTCCGATACGCAGTATTTT
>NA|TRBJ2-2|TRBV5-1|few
CASSSFPTGIANTGELFF
TGCGCCAGCAGCTCATTTCCGACGGGAATCGCGAACACCGGGGAGCTGTTTTTT
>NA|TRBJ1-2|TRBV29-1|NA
CSVGGGYGYTF
TGCAGCGTTGGGGGGGGATATGGCTACACCTTC
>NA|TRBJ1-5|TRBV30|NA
CAWRRAGDQPQHF
TGTGCCTGGCGACGGGCAGGGGATCAGCCCCAGCATTTT
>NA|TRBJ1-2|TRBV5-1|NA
CASSLDAVGYTF
TGCGCCAGCAGCTTGGATGCGGTAGGCTACACCTTC
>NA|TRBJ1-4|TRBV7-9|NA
CASSPGSGATNEKLFF
TGTGCCAGCAGCCCCGGTAGCGGGGCAACTAATGAAAAACTGTTTTTT
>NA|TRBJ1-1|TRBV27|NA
CASSFHQSQGTEAFF
TGTGCCAGCAGTTTCCACCAATCGCAGGGGACTGAAGCTTTCTTT
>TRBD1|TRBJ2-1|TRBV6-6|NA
CASSPWGQGYNEQFF
TGTGCCAGCAGTCCCTGGGGACAGGGATACAATGAGCAGTTCTTC
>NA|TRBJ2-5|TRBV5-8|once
CASSFLVQETQYF
TGTGCCAGCAGCTTTTTAGTCCAAGAGACCCAGTACTTC
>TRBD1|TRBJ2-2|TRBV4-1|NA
CASSAQGRLNTGELFF
TGCGCCAGCAGCGCACAGGGGCGATTGAACACCGGGGAGCTGTTTTTT
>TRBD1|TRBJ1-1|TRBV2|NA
CASRTGGTEAFF
TGTGCCAGCAGGACAGGGGGCACTGAAGCTTTCTTT
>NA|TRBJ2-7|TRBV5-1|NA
CASSLNGEQYF
TGCGCCAGCAGCTTGAACGGCGAGCAGTACTTC
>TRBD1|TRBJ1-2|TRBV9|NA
CASSEDRGDGYTF
TGTGCCAGCAGCGAGGACAGGGGTGATGGCTACACCTTC
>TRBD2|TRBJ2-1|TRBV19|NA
CASSSIGAGVGGNEQFF
TGTGCCAGTAGTAGTATTGGAGCGGGAGTGGGGGGCAATGAGCAGTTCTTC
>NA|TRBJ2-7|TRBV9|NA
CASSVDGGHLSEQYF
TGTGCCAGCAGCGTAGATGGGGGCCACCTCTCCGAGCAGTACTTC
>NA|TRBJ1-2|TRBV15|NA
CATSRDQDYGYTF
TGTGCCACCAGCAGAGATCAGGACTATGGCTACACCTTC
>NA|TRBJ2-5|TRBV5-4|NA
CASSLSRGVETQYF
TGTGCCAGCAGCTTAAGCAGGGGTGTCGAGACCCAGTACTTC
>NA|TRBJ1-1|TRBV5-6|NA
CASSLAGRFLTEAFF
TGTGCCAGCAGCTTAGCAGGGCGGTTTTTAACTGAAGCTTTCTTT
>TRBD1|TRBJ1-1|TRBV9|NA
CASSPWTGGEAFF
TGTGCCAGCAGCCCCTGGACAGGGGGCGAAGCTTTCTTT
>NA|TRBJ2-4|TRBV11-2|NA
CASSLQGDIQYF
TGTGCCAGCAGCTTACAAGGAGACATTCAGTACTTC
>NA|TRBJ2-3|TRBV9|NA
CASAPLASTDTQYF
TGTGCCAGCGCCCCTTTAGCAAGCACAGATACGCAGTATTTT
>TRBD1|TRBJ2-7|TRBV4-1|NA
CASSRRTGYEQYF
TGCGCCAGCAGCAGGCGGACAGGGTACGAGCAGTACTTC
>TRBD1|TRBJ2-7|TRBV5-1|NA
CASSLSGDRVVEQYF
TGCGCCAGCAGCTTGAGTGGGGACAGGGTGGTCGAGCAGTACTTC
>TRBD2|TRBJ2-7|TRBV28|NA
CASTRGGSYEQYF
TGTGCCAGCACCCGGGGGGGCTCCTACGAGCAGTACTTC